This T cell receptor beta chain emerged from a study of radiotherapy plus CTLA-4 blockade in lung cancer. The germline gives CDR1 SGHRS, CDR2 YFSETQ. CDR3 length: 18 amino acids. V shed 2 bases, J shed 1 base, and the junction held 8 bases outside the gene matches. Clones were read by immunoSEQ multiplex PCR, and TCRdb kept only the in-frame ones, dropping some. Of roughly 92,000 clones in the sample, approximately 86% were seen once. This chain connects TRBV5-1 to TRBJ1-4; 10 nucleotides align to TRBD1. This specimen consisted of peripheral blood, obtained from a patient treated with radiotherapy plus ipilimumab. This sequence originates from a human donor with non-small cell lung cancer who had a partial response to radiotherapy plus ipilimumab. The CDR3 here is CASSFFGQGVGTNEKLFF. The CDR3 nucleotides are TGCGCCAGCAGCTTCTTCGGACAGGGGGTAGGAACTAATGAAAAACTGTTTTTT.